This entry features one T cell receptor beta chain sequence. The data derive from a study of blood T cell repertoires in COVID-19. The wider study: PBMCs, B-cell-depleted T cells, or T cells were the source of the cDNA or gDNA that made up the material.

J gave up 6 bases and V 4 bases, and 8 bases lay outside the gene matches. The CDR3 spans 16 residues. Germline loops: CDR1 KGHSH, CDR2 LQKENI. Clones were sequenced by immunoSEQ multiplex PCR, and TCRdb holds only the in-frame ones, with some missing. The sample shows about 260,000 clones, roughly 87% of them seen only once. The genes are TRBV18 and TRBJ1-4, with 10 nucleotides matching TRBD1. The sequencing sample was made of peripheral blood. The sequence derives from a human donor in a cohort sampled during active COVID-19. The CDR3 loop reads CASSRSGTGVDEKLFF. DNA for the CDR3: TGTGCCAGCTCACGGTCCGGGACAGGGGTTGATGAAAAACTGTTTTTT.